This TCR beta chain was sequenced in a study of cytomegalovirus exposure and HLA in healthy donors. PCR was performed using 60 Vbeta and 13 Jbeta primers. Clones were sequenced by immunoSEQ multiplex PCR, and TCRdb holds only the in-frame ones, with some missing. The table has 310,000 or so clones, 85% to 90% seen once. Study-level points and caveats: Later work associated roughly 15,000 TCR beta sequences with HLA alleles at 0.05 false discovery rate. It was reported that TCR beta sequences correctly inferred the HLA-A and HLA-B alleles for most subjects. Reportedly, diagnosis of cytomegalovirus status by the classifier showed high specificity and sensitivity.

In regard to this clone: Its antigen remains unknown.

Per germline, CDR1 MNHNS and CDR2 SASEGT. J was trimmed by 7 bases and V by 4 bases; bases with no gene match: 7. The CDR3 length is 14 residues. The sequencing input was PBMCs. The TCR originated in a young woman in good health and CMV-seronegative. V gene TRBV6-1 combines with J gene TRBJ1-5, with 7 bases matching TRBD1. The CDR3 bases are TGTGCCAGCAGTGCTACGACAGGGCAGCAGCCCCAGCATTTT. Translated: CASSATTGQQPQHF.